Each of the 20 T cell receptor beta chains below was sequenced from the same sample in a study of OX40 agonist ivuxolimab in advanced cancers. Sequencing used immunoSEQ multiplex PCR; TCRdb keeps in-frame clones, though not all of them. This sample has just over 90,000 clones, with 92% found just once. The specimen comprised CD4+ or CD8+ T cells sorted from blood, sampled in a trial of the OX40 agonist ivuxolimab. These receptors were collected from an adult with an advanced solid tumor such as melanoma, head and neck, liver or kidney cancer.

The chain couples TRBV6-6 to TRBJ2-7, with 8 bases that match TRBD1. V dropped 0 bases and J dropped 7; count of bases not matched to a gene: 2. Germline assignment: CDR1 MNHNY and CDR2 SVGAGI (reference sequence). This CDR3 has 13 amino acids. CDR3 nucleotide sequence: TGTGCCAGCAGTTACTCCGGGACAGGTGAGCAGTACTTC. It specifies CASSYSGTGEQYF.

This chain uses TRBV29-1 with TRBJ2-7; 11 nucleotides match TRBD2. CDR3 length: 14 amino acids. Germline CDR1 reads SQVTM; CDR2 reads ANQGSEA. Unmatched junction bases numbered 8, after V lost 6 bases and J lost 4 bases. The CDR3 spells CSVGGLAEGYEQYF. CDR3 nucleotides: TGCAGCGTGGGGGGACTAGCGGAGGGATACGAGCAGTACTTC.

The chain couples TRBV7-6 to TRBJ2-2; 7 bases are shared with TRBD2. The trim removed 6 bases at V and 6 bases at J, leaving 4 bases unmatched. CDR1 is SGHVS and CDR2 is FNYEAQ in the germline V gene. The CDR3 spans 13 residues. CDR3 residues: CASSFRGAGELFF. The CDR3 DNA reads TGTGCCAGCAGTTTCCGGGGGGCCGGGGAGCTGTTTTTT.

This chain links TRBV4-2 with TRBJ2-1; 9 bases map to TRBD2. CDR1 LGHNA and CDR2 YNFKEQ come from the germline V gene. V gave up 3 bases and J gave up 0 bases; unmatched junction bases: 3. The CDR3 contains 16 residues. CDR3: CASSHLAGSSYNEQFF. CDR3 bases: TGTGCCAGCAGCCATCTAGCGGGATCCTCCTACAATGAGCAGTTCTTC.

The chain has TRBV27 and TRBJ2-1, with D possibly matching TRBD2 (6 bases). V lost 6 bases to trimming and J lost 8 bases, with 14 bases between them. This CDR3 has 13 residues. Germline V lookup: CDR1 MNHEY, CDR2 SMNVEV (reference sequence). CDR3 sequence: CASSVLATDEQFF. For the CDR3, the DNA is TGTGCCAGCAGCGTTCTAGCGACGGATGAGCAGTTCTTC.

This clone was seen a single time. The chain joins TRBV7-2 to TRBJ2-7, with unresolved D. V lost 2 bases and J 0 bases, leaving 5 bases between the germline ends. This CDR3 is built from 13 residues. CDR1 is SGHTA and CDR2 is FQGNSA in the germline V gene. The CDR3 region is CASSLQSSYEQYF. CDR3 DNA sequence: TGTGCCAGCAGCTTACAAAGCTCCTACGAGCAGTACTTC.

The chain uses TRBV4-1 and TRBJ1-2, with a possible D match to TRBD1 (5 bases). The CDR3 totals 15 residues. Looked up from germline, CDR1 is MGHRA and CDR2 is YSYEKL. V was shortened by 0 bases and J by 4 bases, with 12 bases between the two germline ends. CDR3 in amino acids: CASSQDPGRIYGYTF. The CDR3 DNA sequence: TGCGCCAGCAGCCAAGATCCGGGACGAATCTATGGCTACACCTTC.

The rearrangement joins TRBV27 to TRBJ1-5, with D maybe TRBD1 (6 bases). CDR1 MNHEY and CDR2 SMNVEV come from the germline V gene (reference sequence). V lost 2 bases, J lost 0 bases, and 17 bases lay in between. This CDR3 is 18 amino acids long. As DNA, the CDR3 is TGTGCCAGCAGTTTAAGGTATGGACCACAGGGTAGCAATCAGCCCCAGCATTTT. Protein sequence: CASSLRYGPQGSNQPQHF.

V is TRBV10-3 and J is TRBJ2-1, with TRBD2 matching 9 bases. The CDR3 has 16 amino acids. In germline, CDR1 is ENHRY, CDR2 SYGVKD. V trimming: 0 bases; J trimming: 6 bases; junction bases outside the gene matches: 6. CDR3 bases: TGTGCCATCAGTGAGTCGAGTAGCGGGAGTGGCAATGAGCAGTTCTTC. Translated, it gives CAISESSSGSGNEQFF.

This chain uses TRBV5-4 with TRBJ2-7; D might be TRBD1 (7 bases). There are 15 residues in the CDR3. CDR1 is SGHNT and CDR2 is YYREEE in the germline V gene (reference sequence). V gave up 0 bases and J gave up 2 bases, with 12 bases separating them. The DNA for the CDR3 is TGTGCCAGCAGCTTGGCGGCAGGGGGGACCTACGAGCAGTACTTC. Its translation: CASSLAAGGTYEQYF.

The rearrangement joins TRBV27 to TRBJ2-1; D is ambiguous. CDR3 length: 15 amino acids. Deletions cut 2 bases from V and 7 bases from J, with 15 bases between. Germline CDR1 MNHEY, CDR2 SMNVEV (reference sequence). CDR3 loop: CASSLGRPARNEQFF. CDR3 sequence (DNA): TGTGCCAGCAGTTTAGGCAGACCGGCGCGAAATGAGCAGTTCTTC.

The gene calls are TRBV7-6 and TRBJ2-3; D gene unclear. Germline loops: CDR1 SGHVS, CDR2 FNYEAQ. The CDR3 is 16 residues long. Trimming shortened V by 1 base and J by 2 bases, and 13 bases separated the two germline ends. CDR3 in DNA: TGTGCCAGCAGCTTAGTCGCGGACGGATACACAGATACGCAGTATTTT. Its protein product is CASSLVADGYTDTQYF.

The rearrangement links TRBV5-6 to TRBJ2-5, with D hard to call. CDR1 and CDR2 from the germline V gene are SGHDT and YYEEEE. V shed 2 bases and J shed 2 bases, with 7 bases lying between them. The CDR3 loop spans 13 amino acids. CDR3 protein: CASSFGSQETQYF. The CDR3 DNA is TGTGCCAGCAGCTTTGGCTCACAAGAGACCCAGTACTTC.

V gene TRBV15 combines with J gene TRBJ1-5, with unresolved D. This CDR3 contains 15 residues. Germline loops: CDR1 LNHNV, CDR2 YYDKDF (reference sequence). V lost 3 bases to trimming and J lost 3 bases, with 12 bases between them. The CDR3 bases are TGTGCCACCAGCAGGGCGGGCAGATTCAATCAGCCCCAGCATTTT. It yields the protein CATSRAGRFNQPQHF.

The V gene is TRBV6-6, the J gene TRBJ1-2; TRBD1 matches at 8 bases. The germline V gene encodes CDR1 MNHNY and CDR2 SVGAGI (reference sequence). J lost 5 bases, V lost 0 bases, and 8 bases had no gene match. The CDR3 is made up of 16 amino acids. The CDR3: CASSYSRGDRRYGYTF. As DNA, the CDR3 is TGTGCCAGCAGTTACTCGAGGGGGGACAGGCGTTATGGCTACACCTTC.

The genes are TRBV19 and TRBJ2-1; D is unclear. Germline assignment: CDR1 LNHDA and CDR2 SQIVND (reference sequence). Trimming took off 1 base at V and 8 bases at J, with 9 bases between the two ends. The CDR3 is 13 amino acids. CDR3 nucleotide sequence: TGTGCCAGTAGTATAGCAGAGTCTGATGAGCAGTTCTTC. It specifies CASSIAESDEQFF. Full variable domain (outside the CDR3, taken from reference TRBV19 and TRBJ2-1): DGGITQSPKYLFRKEGQNVTLSCEQNLNHDAMYWYRQDPGQGLRLIYYSQIVNDFQKGDIAEGYSVSREKKESFPLTVTSAQKNPTAFYLCASSIAESDEQFFGPGTRLTVL.

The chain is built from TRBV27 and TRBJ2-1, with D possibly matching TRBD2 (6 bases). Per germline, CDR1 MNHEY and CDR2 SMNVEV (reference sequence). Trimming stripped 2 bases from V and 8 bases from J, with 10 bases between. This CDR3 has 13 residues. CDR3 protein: CASSLLSGDEQFF. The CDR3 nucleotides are TGTGCCAGCAGTTTACTCTCGGGGGATGAGCAGTTCTTC.

This CDR3 is CASRGGTGVGARTDTQYF. DNA for the CDR3: TGTGCCAGCAGAGGCGGGACAGGGGTGGGAGCACGCACAGATACGCAGTATTTT. This chain links TRBV2 with TRBJ2-3; 10 nucleotides match TRBD1. Germline CDR1 SNHLY, CDR2 FYNNEI. CDR3 length: 18 residues. With 6 bases clipped from V and 1 base from J, the junction kept 13 bases outside the gene matches.

CDR3 sequence reads: CASTRGTAYQETQYF. The CDR3, as DNA: TGTGCCTCCACCCGGGGGACAGCGTACCAAGAGACCCAGTACTTC. The chain employs TRBV9 and TRBJ2-5, with a weak D call TRBD1 (7 bases). The germline CDR1 and CDR2 sequences are SGDLS and YYNGEE. V lost 10 bases, J lost 0 bases, and 19 bases lay in between. This CDR3 is 15 amino acids long.

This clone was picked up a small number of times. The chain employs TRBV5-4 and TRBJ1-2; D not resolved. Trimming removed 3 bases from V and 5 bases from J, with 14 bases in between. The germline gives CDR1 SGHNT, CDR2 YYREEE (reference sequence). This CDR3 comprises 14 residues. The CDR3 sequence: CASSSEGTGYGYTF. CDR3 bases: TGTGCCAGCAGCTCCGAGGGCACTGGTTATGGCTACACCTTC.